These T cell receptor beta chains were read from a single sample in a study of tumor-infiltrating lymphocytes in primary liver carcinoma. Using its own MiXCR run on the multiplex PCR reads, TCRdb lists one record per CDR3 protein. The table shows 95,000 to 150,000 distinct CDR3 sequences, with around 60% occurring only once. Material for sequencing was liver tumor tissue from sampling region 1. These receptors came from a woman in her sixties with primary liver carcinoma and hepatitis B virus infection. Both conserved end residues are part of each CDR3. Fields, in order: clone size, D gene, J gene, V gene, CDR3 protein, CDR3 DNA. A D gene is named only where the DNA matches it firmly. Clone size appears in some rows only: once, few, many, or a class for an expanded clone.

>.|TRBD1|TRBJ2-2|TRBV11-2
CVSSFYRGATGELFF
TGTGTCAGCAGCTTTTACAGGGGCGCCACCGGGGAGCTGTTTTTT
>.|TRBD2|TRBJ2-3|TRBV20-1
CSARGTSGMNTQYF
TGCAGTGCCAGAGGGACTAGCGGGATGAATACGCAGTATTTT
>medium-sized|.|TRBJ1-1|TRBV11-3
CASSLDPAEAEAFF
TGTGCCAGCAGCTTAGATCCGGCGGAGGCTGAAGCTTTCTTT
>.|TRBD1|TRBJ2-1|TRBV28
CASSVGTGLYNEQFF
TGTGCCAGCAGTGTAGGGACAGGCTTATACAATGAGCAGTTCTTC
>.|TRBD1|TRBJ1-1|TRBV5-1
CASSPGTGGTEAFF
TGCGCCAGCAGCCCCGGGACAGGGGGCACTGAAGCTTTCTTT
>many|.|TRBJ2-6|TRBV6-5
CASSYDTGPSGANVLTF
TGTGCCAGCAGTTACGATACGGGTCCTTCTGGGGCCAACGTCCTGACTTTC
>.|TRBD2|TRBJ2-3|TRBV11-2
CACSLVGLTYTLDTQYF
TGTGCCTGCAGCTTAGTGGGACTAACGTACACGTTAGATACGCAGTATTTT
>.|.|TRBJ1-2|TRBV11-1
CASSRGMDKPSNGYTF
TGTGCCAGCAGCCGCGGGATGGACAAGCCCTCGAATGGCTACACCTTC
>many|.|TRBJ2-2|TRBV29-1
CSVRDTGELFF
TGCAGCGTCAGAGACACCGGGGAGCTGTTTTTT
>.|TRBD2|TRBJ2-1|TRBV11-2
CASNLGLAGDGQFF
TGTGCCAGCAACTTGGGACTAGCGGGAGATGGGCAGTTCTTC
>few|TRBD2|TRBJ2-7|TRBV7-9
CASSFLAGAYEQYF
TGTGCCAGCAGCTTCCTAGCGGGAGCCTACGAGCAGTACTTC
>.|TRBD2|TRBJ2-3|TRBV11-1
CASRLKQHAGESHF
TGTGCCAGCCGCTTAAAGCAACATGCGGGAGAGTCTCACTTT
>.|TRBD1|TRBJ2-3|TRBV10-3
CATRPGQDTTDTQYF
TGTGCCACCAGGCCGGGACAGGACACCACAGATACGCAGTATTTT
>.|.|TRBJ1-1|TRBV29-1
CSVLTGGDTEAF
TGCAGCGTGCTGACGGGAGGTGACACTGAAGCTTTC
>.|.|TRBJ2-1|TRBV11-2
CACSLWTNNNEQFF
TGTGCCTGCAGCTTGTGGACGAACAACAATGAGCAGTTCTTC
>.|.|TRBJ2-4|TRBV11-2
CISSLGGTAIQYF
TGTATCAGCAGCTTAGGTGGGACGGCCATTCAGTACTTC
>.|TRBD1|TRBJ2-7|TRBV7-9
CASSFGQGDFHEQYF
TGTGCCAGCAGCTTCGGACAGGGGGATTTCCACGAGCAGTACTTC
>few|TRBD2|TRBJ2-4|TRBV7-9
CASSLGGSGSILYF
TGTGCCAGCAGCTTAGGCGGTAGCGGGAGCATTCTGTACTTC
>.|TRBD2|TRBJ2-4|TRBV14
CTSSTSGTSHIQYF
TGTACCAGCAGCACTAGCGGGACGTCACACATTCAGTACTTC
>many|.|TRBJ2-3|TRBV4-1
CASSQAVGARDTQYF
TGCGCCAGCAGCCAAGCGGTCGGGGCTCGGGATACGCAGTATTTT
>few|.|TRBJ1-1|TRBV5-1
CASSLGAGLNTEAFF
TGCGCCAGCAGCTTGGGGGCAGGACTGAACACTGAAGCTTTCTTT
>.|.|TRBJ1-1|TRBV6-1
CASSEKQENAEAFF
TGTGCCAGCAGTGAAAAGCAGGAAAACGCTGAAGCTTTCTTT
>.|.|TRBJ2-5|TRBV5-1
CASSLIGPEETQYF
TGCGCCAGCAGCTTGATTGGGCCCGAAGAGACCCAGTACTTC
>.|.|TRBJ2-3|TRBV11-3
CASSFNGAAGTYTQNF
TGTGCCAGCAGTTTCAATGGGGCCGCCGGCACATATACGCAGAACTTT
>.|TRBD1|TRBJ2-7|TRBV11-3
CANSPETGGNYEQYF
TGTGCCAACAGCCCCGAGACAGGGGGCAATTACGAGCAGTACTTC
>.|.|TRBJ1-1|TRBV11-2
CASSILVLRGTEAFF
TGTGCCAGCAGCATACTGGTCTTACGGGGGACTGAAGCTTTCTTT
>many|.|TRBJ2-7|TRBV4-1
CASSQVLGGSSYEQYF
TGCGCCAGCAGCCAAGTACTCGGAGGTAGCTCCTACGAGCAGTACTTC
>many|TRBD2|TRBJ2-1|TRBV12-3/TRBV12-4
CASRYGLAGNNEQFF
TGTGCCAGCAGGTATGGACTAGCGGGAAACAATGAGCAGTTCTTC
>once|TRBD1|TRBJ2-3|TRBV5-6
CSSSLKGQGTTDTQYF
TGTTCCAGCAGCTTGAAGGGACAGGGGACGACAGATACGCAGTATTTT
>.|TRBD1|TRBJ2-7|TRBV15
CAASRGPGTGSYEQYF
TGTGCCGCCAGCAGAGGCCCCGGGACAGGGTCCTACGAGCAGTACTTC
>.|.|TRBJ1-1|TRBV12-3/TRBV12-4
CTSSRRENTEAFF
TGTACCAGCAGTAGACGGGAGAACACTGAAGCTTTCTTT